The 30 T cell receptor beta chains given below trace back to one sample, sequenced in a study of T cells in localized non-small cell lung cancer. Sequencing used immunoSEQ multiplex PCR; TCRdb keeps in-frame clones, though not all of them. This table has fewer than 40,000 clones, around four fifths appearing once. The source was peripheral blood, collected before any cancer treatment. The receptor source for this set is a male donor aged 60 or over with stage II squamous cell lung carcinoma.

The chain couples TRBV7-9 to TRBJ2-7; the match to TRBD2 covers 9 bases. This CDR3 region has 14 residues. The V gene's germline CDR1 is SEHNR and CDR2 FQNEAQ (reference sequence). V lost 8 bases, J lost 3 bases, and 8 bases stayed unmatched. The CDR3 DNA follows: TGTGCCAGCGGATTAGCGGGGGTTGACTACGAGCAGTACTTC. It translates to CASGLAGVDYEQYF.

This clone was counted a single time. The chain carries TRBV9 and TRBJ2-3; 10 bases are shared with TRBD1. CDR1 SGDLS and CDR2 YYNGEE come from the germline V gene. The CDR3 covers 15 residues. J gave up 1 base and V 3 bases, and 2 bases lay outside the gene matches. CDR3 in amino acids: CASSAGTGGTDTQYF. The CDR3 DNA sequence: TGTGCCAGCAGCGCCGGGACAGGGGGCACAGATACGCAGTATTTT.

The chain recombines TRBV30 with TRBJ2-3; no reliable D call. The germline CDR1 and CDR2 sequences are GTSNPN and SVGIG (reference sequence). V dropped 5 bases and J dropped 5 bases, with 8 bases sitting between them. The CDR3 totals 11 residues. The CDR3 loop reads CAWWLGDTQYF. In nucleotides, the CDR3 is TGTGCCTGGTGGCTAGGAGATACGCAGTATTTT.

Only one count was recorded for this clone. This chain uses TRBV9 with TRBJ1-5, with unresolved D. CDR3 size: 14 residues. Trimming cost V 0 bases and J 3 bases, with 7 bases left between them. The germline V gene has CDR1 SGDLS and CDR2 YYNGEE. Written as DNA, the CDR3 is TGTGCCAGCAGCGTAGGTACGGACAATCAGCCCCAGCATTTT. It yields the protein CASSVGTDNQPQHF.

DNA for the CDR3: TGTGCCAGCAGCCCAGGGTTACAAGGGGGCTACACCTTC. This gives the protein CASSPGLQGGYTF. The chain carries TRBV11-2 and TRBJ1-2, with D possibly being TRBD1 (5 bases). In germline, CDR1 is SGHAT, CDR2 FQNNGV. V was trimmed by 5 bases and J by 8 bases, leaving 15 bases between them. The CDR3 is made up of 13 amino acids.

The J gene is TRBJ2-1, the V gene TRBV27; D gene uncertain. V was trimmed by 3 bases and J by 1 base, leaving 10 bases between them. Germline CDR1 reads MNHEY; CDR2 reads SMNVEV (reference sequence). CDR3 size: 15 residues. The CDR3 sequence: CASSLWGQSYNEQFF. CDR3 nucleotide sequence: TGTGCCAGCAGTTTGTGGGGTCAGTCCTACAATGAGCAGTTCTTC.

The V gene is TRBV19, the J gene TRBJ2-7; 7 bases align to TRBD1. Trimming removed 5 bases from V and 2 bases from J; junction bases left unmatched: 3. Looked up from germline, CDR1 is LNHDA and CDR2 is SQIVND (reference sequence). This CDR3 region has 13 residues. CDR3 coding DNA: TGTGCCAGTAGTCCTGGGACAGCCTACGAGCAGTACTTC. It is translated as CASSPGTAYEQYF.

V is TRBV7-3 and J is TRBJ2-5, with D perhaps being TRBD1 or TRBD2 (5 bases each). V was clipped by 5 bases and J by 3 bases, with 10 bases between them. Germline values: CDR1 SGHTA, CDR2 FQGTGA. The CDR3 length is 13 residues. Here the CDR3 DNA reads TGTGCCAGCAGCCGGGGACCTGAAGAGACCCAGTACTTC. This translates into CASSRGPEETQYF. The whole variable domain, remainder taken from reference TRBV7-3 and TRBJ2-5, is GAGVSQTPSNKVTEKGKYVELRCDPISGHTALYWYRQSLGQGPEFLIYFQGTGAADDSGLPNDRFFAVRPEGSVSTLKIQRTERGDSAVYLCASSRGPEETQYFGPGTRLLVL.

V gene TRBV7-3 combines with J gene TRBJ2-1; D tentatively fits TRBD1 or TRBD2 (5 bases each). Trimming stripped 5 bases from V and 4 bases from J, with 15 bases between. The CDR3 is made up of 15 amino acids. From germline, CDR1 is SGHTA and CDR2 FQGTGA. CDR3 in amino acids: CASSLDSGGYNEQFF. CDR3 DNA sequence: TGTGCCAGCAGCCTTGACAGTGGGGGTTACAATGAGCAGTTCTTC.

Notes on this clone: Other DNA sequences in this sample translate to the same CDR3. The chain links TRBV7-9 to TRBJ1-1; possible D gene TRBD1, 5 bases. Trimming cost V 3 bases and J 4 bases, with 9 bases left between them. Germline CDR1 reads SEHNR; CDR2 reads FQNEAQ (reference sequence). The CDR3 length is 13 residues. The CDR3, as DNA: TGTGCCAGCAGCTTGGGGGGAGGCACTGAAGCTTTCTTT. The encoded protein is CASSLGGGTEAFF.

The gene calls are TRBV5-8 and TRBJ2-7, with a possible D match to TRBD1 (5 bases). CDR1 is SGHTS and CDR2 is YDEGEE in the germline V gene. Trimming left V 0 bases short and J 5 bases short, with 9 bases between. This CDR3 has 13 amino acids. DNA of the CDR3: TGTGCCAGCAGCTTGGTAAGGGGAAACGAGCAGTACTTC. It translates to CASSLVRGNEQYF.

The chain carries TRBV5-1 and TRBJ1-3; no clear D gene. V shed 1 base and J shed 1 base, with 9 bases lying between them. The CDR3 is 15 amino acids. The germline V gene has CDR1 SGHRS and CDR2 YFSETQ. This CDR3 reads CASSLQASSGNTIYF. CDR3 bases: TGCGCCAGCAGCTTGCAAGCTAGTTCTGGAAACACCATATATTTT.

V usage is TRBV5-6 and J usage is TRBJ2-6, with no clear D. CDR1 SGHDT and CDR2 YYEEEE come from the germline V gene. This CDR3 comprises 16 residues. The germline V and J ends were trimmed by 0 bases and 0 bases, with 7 bases remaining between them. The CDR3 region has the DNA TGTGCCAGCAGCTTGGAATGGGGCTCTGGGGCCAACGTCCTGACTTTC. Its protein is CASSLEWGSGANVLTF.

The chain couples TRBV4-3 to TRBJ2-3, with 8 bases fitting TRBD2. Trimming cost V 1 base and J 4 bases; bases outside gene matches: 4. The CDR3 loop spans 15 amino acids. Per germline, CDR1 LGHNA and CDR2 YSLEER. CDR3 residues: CASSQGLAPPDTQYF. DNA of the CDR3: TGCGCCAGCAGCCAAGGACTAGCGCCGCCAGATACGCAGTATTTT.

The genes are TRBV19 and TRBJ1-2; no clear D. V was cut by 6 bases and J by 3 bases, with 11 bases left in between. The CDR3 contains 13 residues. Germline assignment: CDR1 LNHDA and CDR2 SQIVND (reference sequence). The CDR3 DNA sequence: TGTGCCAGTAGCGACGGATCTTACTATGGCTACACCTTC. Amino acids: CASSDGSYYGYTF.

A word on this clone: This sequence may be a read error, since a much larger clone differs from it by one base. The rearrangement links TRBV6-1 to TRBJ1-6; 7 bases are shared with TRBD1. The CDR3 totals 15 residues. J lost 6 bases, V lost 3 bases, and 5 bases had no gene match. Germline CDR1 is MNHNS and CDR2 is SASEGT. CDR3 residues: CASSEGQSPNSPLHF. In nucleotides, the CDR3 is TGTGCCAGCAGTGAGGGACAGTCTCCTAATTCACCCCTCCACTTT.

This chain joins TRBV11-2 and TRBJ2-1; TRBD2 might be the D (6 bases). V was trimmed by 6 bases and J by 12 bases, leaving 12 bases between them. Per germline, CDR1 SGHAT and CDR2 FQNNGV. The CDR3 has 11 amino acids. The CDR3 spells CASRTGTLQFF. In DNA, the CDR3 is TGTGCCAGCAGAACCGGGACTCTGCAGTTCTTC.

The chain combines TRBV28 with TRBJ1-1; D is uncertain. V was cut by 9 bases and J by 0 bases, with 5 bases left in between. Germline-derived CDR1 and CDR2 are MDHEN and SYDVKM. The CDR3 length is 11 residues. The CDR3 DNA sequence: TGTGCCAGTCTAGTGAACACTGAAGCTTTCTTT. Its translation: CASLVNTEAFF.

In its sample, this clone was seen a few times. The rearrangement joins TRBV19 to TRBJ2-3, with unresolved D. This CDR3 comprises 13 residues. Germline values: CDR1 LNHDA, CDR2 SQIVND (reference sequence). Trimming shortened V by 1 base and J by 0 bases, and 2 bases separated the two germline ends. The CDR3 DNA is TGTGCCAGTAGTATAGCTAGCACAGATACGCAGTATTTT. Residues: CASSIASTDTQYF.

The V call is TRBV5-1, the J call TRBJ1-2, with 8 nucleotides matching TRBD1. The germline CDR1 and CDR2 sequences are SGHRS and YFSETQ. The CDR3 length is 13 residues. V dropped 0 bases and J dropped 8; count of bases not matched to a gene: 3. This chain's CDR3 is CASSLGWDRGYTF. DNA of the CDR3: TGCGCCAGCAGCTTGGGTTGGGACAGGGGCTACACCTTC. Full variable domain (outside the CDR3, taken from reference TRBV5-1 and TRBJ1-2): KAGVTQTPRYLIKTRGQQVTLSCSPISGHRSVSWYQQTPGQGLQFLFEYFSETQRNKGNFPGRFSGRQFSNSRSEMNVSTLELGDSALYLCASSLGWDRGYTFGSGTRLTVV.

The V and J genes are TRBV6-6 and TRBJ1-6; 10 nucleotides line up with TRBD1. V trimming: 10 bases; J trimming: 8 bases; junction bases outside the gene matches: 14. This CDR3 is built from 16 residues. Looked up from germline, CDR1 is MNHNY and CDR2 is SVGAGI (reference sequence). CDR3 amino acids: CATRAGTGVIHSPLHF. The CDR3 DNA reads TGTGCCACCCGAGCCGGGACAGGGGTTATACATTCACCCCTCCACTTT.

V is TRBV7-2 and J is TRBJ2-3; no firm D call. Germline CDR1 is SGHTA and CDR2 is FQGNSA. The CDR3 sequence is 19 residues long. V lost 6 bases and J 1 base, leaving 26 bases between the germline ends. CDR3 sequence (DNA): TGTGCCAGCAGGACCAACCCCACCCTAGGACCGTCAGGCACAGATACGCAGTATTTT. As protein: CASRTNPTLGPSGTDTQYF.

In its sample, this clone was seen a few times. The chain carries TRBV7-2 and TRBJ2-1; D call uncertain. The CDR3 contains 14 residues. Looked up from germline, CDR1 is SGHTA and CDR2 is FQGNSA. The V end was cut by 2 bases, the J end by 4 bases, with 9 bases between. CDR3 nucleotide sequence: TGTGCCAGCAGCTTATTGACCGAATACAATGAGCAGTTCTTC. Translation: CASSLLTEYNEQFF.

The rearrangement links TRBV7-2 to TRBJ2-3, with 12 bases identical to TRBD2. Germline V CDR1 and CDR2: SGHTA, FQGNSA. The CDR3 has 15 residues. Losses at the gene ends were 8 bases for V and 2 bases for J; bases not matched to a gene: 5. CDR3 coding DNA: TGTGCCAGCCAAAGGACTAGCGGGATCACAGATACGCAGTATTTT. It yields the protein CASQRTSGITDTQYF.

The CDR3 protein is CASSLYPLQGDQPQHF. DNA for the CDR3: TGCGCCAGCAGCTTGTATCCCCTTCAAGGGGATCAGCCCCAGCATTTT. This chain joins TRBV5-1 and TRBJ1-5, with D possibly matching TRBD1 (5 bases). The CDR3 extends over 16 amino acids. Germline values: CDR1 SGHRS, CDR2 YFSETQ. Trimming shortened V by 1 base and J by 5 bases, and 16 bases separated the two germline ends.

The V call is TRBV14, the J call TRBJ1-2, with 7 positions matching TRBD1. Germline V gene sequence: CDR1 SGHDN, CDR2 FVKESK. V lost 4 bases, J lost 6 bases, and 5 bases stayed unmatched. CDR3 length: 13 residues. The CDR3 protein is CASSRDRENGYTF. The CDR3, as DNA: TGTGCCAGCAGCCGAGACAGGGAAAATGGCTACACCTTC.

V and J are TRBV5-4 and TRBJ2-5, with D tentatively TRBD2 (6 bases). V gave up 4 bases and J gave up 4 bases, with 23 bases separating them. CDR1 and CDR2 from the germline V gene are SGHNT and YYREEE (reference sequence). The CDR3 is 17 amino acids. The CDR3 nucleotides are TGTGCCAGCAGCCAAGATGGGTCCGGGGGAAGGGGAGAGACCCAGTACTTC. It yields the protein CASSQDGSGGRGETQYF.

CDR3 sequence reads: CASSLGPGQSGANVLTF. CDR3 in DNA: TGTGCCAGCAGCTTAGGCCCGGGACAGTCTGGGGCCAACGTCCTGACTTTC. The gene calls are TRBV7-6 and TRBJ2-6, with TRBD1 matching over 7 bases. The V segment lost 1 base and the J segment 1 base; nucleotides outside the gene matches: 4. CDR1 SGHVS and CDR2 FNYEAQ come from the germline V gene. The CDR3 spans 17 residues.

The chain joins TRBV4-3 to TRBJ2-5, with D perhaps matching TRBD1 (5 bases). Deletions cut 6 bases from V and 1 base from J, with 15 bases between. Germline CDR1 is LGHNA and CDR2 is YSLEER. The CDR3 runs 15 residues. CDR3 in DNA: TGCGCCAGCAGTCACTTAAGGGGCCCCCAAGAGACCCAGTACTTC. It is translated as CASSHLRGPQETQYF.

The chain combines TRBV18 with TRBJ2-3; no firm D call. Germline V gives CDR1 KGHSH, CDR2 LQKENI. The V gene lost 2 bases and the J gene lost 4 bases, with 4 bases spanning the gap. CDR3 length: 12 residues. CDR3 nucleotide sequence: TGTGCCAGCTCACCAAAGGCAGATACGCAGTATTTT. Residues: CASSPKADTQYF.